This TCR beta chain was identified in a study of Ad26.COV2.S vaccination and SARS-CoV-2 variants. The overall study: Ad26.COV2.S was injected intramuscularly once or twice, 56 days apart. Study-level points and caveats: An underestimation of total T cell responses may have resulted from the TCR breadth and depth analyses. For non-spike TCRs, breadth in vaccine recipients resembled that in placebo recipients.

The treatment was: roughly 18 received Ad26.COV2.S at low or high dose, single or two shots; about 5 received placebo; per-sample allocation not given. Samples came from day 63 after the first vaccine or placebo injection. The data were produced by immunoSEQ multiplex PCR, yet TCRdb's version contains in-frame clones alone and is incomplete. Of about 400,000 clones in the sample, about 91% are singletons; the top ten hold approximately 1.9%. Germline assignment: CDR1 DFQATT and CDR2 SNEGSKA (reference sequence). V lost 3 bases, J lost 3 bases, and 18 bases lay in between. The CDR3 consists of 16 residues. Turning to this clone: What it binds is not known.

Sequenced material: peripheral blood, taken in a trial of Ad26.COV2.S vaccine versus placebo. This rearrangement joins TRBV20-1 to TRBJ1-5; D not resolved. The origin of this receptor is a person aged 18-65 years who received the Ad26.COV2.S COVID-19 vaccine or a placebo. CDR3 amino acids: CSASSAATLLNQPQHF. CDR3 sequence (DNA): TGCAGTGCTAGTTCGGCAGCCACCCTCCTCAATCAGCCCCAGCATTTT.